This T cell receptor (beta chain) was sequenced during a study of cytomegalovirus exposure and HLA in healthy donors. Each of the donors was a healthy bone marrow donor. Study-wide results and caveats: A few V segments could not be told apart, such as TRBV6-2 and TRBV6-3, and were left out. TCR beta sequences reportedly predicted most subjects' HLA-A and HLA-B alleles accurately. Among immune exposure information, only CMV serostatus was available.

Remarks on this clone: No antigen is known for it.

PCR involved 60 Vbeta and 13 Jbeta primers. Generated by immunoSEQ multiplex PCR, the TCRdb table keeps only in-frame clones and is missing some. The sample includes about 190,000 clones, approximately 87% of them seen just once. Germline CDR1 reads SQVTM; CDR2 reads ANQGSEA. The germline V and J ends were trimmed by 6 bases and 4 bases, with 12 bases remaining between them. The CDR3 consists of 12 residues. The clonotype was recovered from a man under 40 in good health and CMV-seronegative. Source material: PBMCs. The chain has TRBV29-1 and TRBJ2-5; perhaps TRBD1 as D (6 bases). CDR3 amino acids: CSVTQGPETQYF. CDR3 sequence (DNA): TGCAGCGTAACACAGGGCCCAGAGACCCAGTACTTC.